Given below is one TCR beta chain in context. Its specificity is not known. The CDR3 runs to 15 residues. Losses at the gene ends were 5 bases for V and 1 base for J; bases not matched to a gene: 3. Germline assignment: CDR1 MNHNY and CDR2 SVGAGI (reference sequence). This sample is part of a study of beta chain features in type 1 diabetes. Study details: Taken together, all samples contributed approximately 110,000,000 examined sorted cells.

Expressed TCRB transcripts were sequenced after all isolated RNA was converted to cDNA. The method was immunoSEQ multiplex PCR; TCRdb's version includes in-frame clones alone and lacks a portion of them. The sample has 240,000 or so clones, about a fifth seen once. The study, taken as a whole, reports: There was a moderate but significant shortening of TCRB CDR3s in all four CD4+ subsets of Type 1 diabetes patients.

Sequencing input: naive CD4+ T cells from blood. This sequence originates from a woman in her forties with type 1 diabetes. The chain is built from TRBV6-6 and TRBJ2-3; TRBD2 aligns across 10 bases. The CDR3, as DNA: TGTGCCAGCAGTCTAGCGGGAGTCGGCACAGATACGCAGTATTTT. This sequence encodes CASSLAGVGTDTQYF.